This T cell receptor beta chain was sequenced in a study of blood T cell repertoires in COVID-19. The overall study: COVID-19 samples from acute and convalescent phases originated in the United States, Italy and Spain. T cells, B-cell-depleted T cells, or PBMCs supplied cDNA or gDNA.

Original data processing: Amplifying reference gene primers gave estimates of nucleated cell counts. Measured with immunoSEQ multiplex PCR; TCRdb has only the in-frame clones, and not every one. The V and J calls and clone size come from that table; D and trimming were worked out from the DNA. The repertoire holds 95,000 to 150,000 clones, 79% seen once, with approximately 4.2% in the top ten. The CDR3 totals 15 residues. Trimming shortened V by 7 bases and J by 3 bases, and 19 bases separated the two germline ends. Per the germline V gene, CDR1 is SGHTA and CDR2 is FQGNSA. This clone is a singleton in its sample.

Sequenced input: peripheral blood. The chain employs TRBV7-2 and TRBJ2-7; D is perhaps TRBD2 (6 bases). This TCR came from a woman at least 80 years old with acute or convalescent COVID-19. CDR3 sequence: CASIPASDPDYEQYF. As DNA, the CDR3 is TGTGCCAGCATCCCGGCTAGCGACCCTGACTACGAGCAGTACTTC.